This T cell receptor (beta chain) was obtained from a study of shared clonotypes between healthy human individuals. Tens of thousands of T cell genomes, or approximately 300 ng DNA, went into replicate PCRs of unsorted PBMC. Profiled with immunoSEQ multiplex PCR; TCRdb holds only in-frame clones, not every one. This repertoire shows some 490,000 clones, around 73% found once; its top ten account for about 12%. The V gene's germline CDR1 is SGDLS and CDR2 YYNGEE. V lost 3 bases and J lost 6; bases outside the gene matches: 7. CDR3 length: 15 amino acids. Study-wide results and caveats: Clonotype sharing levels among donors were expected to vary with sequencing depth.

The donor population consisted of healthy HIV-negative adults with no recent acute infections or vaccinations. Note on this clone: Its antigen is currently unknown.

The TCR originated in a woman between 40 and 55 years old in good health. Some clones in this sample may be carry-over from other donors' samples. The material sequenced was PBMCs. V usage is TRBV9 and J usage is TRBJ2-1, with TRBD2 identical over 9 bases. The CDR3 loop reads CASSGAGGPVNEQFF. Here the CDR3 DNA reads TGTGCCAGCAGCGGGGCGGGAGGGCCTGTCAATGAGCAGTTCTTC.